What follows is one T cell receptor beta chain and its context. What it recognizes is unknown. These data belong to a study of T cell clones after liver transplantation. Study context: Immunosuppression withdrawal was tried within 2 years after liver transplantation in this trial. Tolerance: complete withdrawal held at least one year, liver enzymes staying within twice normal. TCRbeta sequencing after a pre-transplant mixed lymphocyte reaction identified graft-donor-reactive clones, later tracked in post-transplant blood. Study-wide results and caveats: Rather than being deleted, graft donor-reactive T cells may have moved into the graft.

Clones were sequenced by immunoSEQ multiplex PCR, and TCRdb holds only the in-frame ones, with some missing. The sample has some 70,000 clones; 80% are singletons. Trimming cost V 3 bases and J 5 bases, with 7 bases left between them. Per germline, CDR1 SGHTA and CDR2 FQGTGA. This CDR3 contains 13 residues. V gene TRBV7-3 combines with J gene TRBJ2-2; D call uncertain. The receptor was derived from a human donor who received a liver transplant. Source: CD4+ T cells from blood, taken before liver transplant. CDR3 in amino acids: CASSLSETGELFF. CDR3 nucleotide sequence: TGTGCCAGCAGCTTGAGTGAAACCGGGGAGCTGTTTTTT.